Below are 22 T cell receptor beta chains sequenced from a single sample in a study of regulatory T cells in long-lasting Graves disease. TCR beta libraries were built with iRepertoire HTBI primers and Arm-PCR of CDR3 regions. TCRdb redid the calling of the multiplex PCR reads with MiXCR, one entry per CDR3 protein. The repertoire includes over 500,000 distinct CDR3 sequences, about 16% of them detected once, and about 12% sits in the top ten. Indicated time point: newly diagnosed GD, antithyroid drugs for less than 3 months. Extracted PBMC RNA gave rise to the TCR library. The same data also went into a second study, on T cells in Graves' hyperthyroidism and ophthalmopathy.

The sequences come from peripheral blood mononuclear cells (PBMCs), collected at new diagnosis, from a patient treated with antithyroid drugs. Receptor source: a man aged 18 to 35 with Graves disease.

This clonotype has just a few counts. One base away lies a much larger clone, so this may be a sequencing read error. CDR3 loop: CACSQGREWYEQYF. The CDR3 DNA follows: TGTGCCTGCAGCCAAGGCCGGGAGTGGTACGAGCAGTACTTC. The chain combines TRBV3-1 with TRBJ2-7; tentative D call: TRBD2 (6 bases). This CDR3 is built from 14 residues. Per germline, CDR1 LGHDT and CDR2 YNNKEL (reference sequence).

The chain employs TRBV14 and TRBJ1-1, with no clear D. The germline V gene encodes CDR1 SGHDN and CDR2 FVKESK. The CDR3 has 15 residues. V lost 0 bases, J lost 1 base, and 9 bases lay in between. In nucleotides, the CDR3 is TGTGCCAGCAGCCAAGACTCGGTATGGAACACTGAAGCTTTCTTT. Translating gives CASSQDSVWNTEAFF.

The DNA of the CDR3 is TGTGCCAGCAGCCAGGACCAGGGTAATTCACCCCTCCACTTT. Its translation: CASSQDQGNSPLHF. The rearrangement links TRBV3-1 to TRBJ1-6, with D perhaps matching TRBD1 (5 bases). Germline values: CDR1 LGHDT, CDR2 YNNKEL (reference sequence). With 3 bases removed from V and 6 bases from J, the gap between germline ends came to 9 bases. CDR3 length equals 14 residues.

In this sample, this clonotype turned up many times. The chain recombines TRBV11-2 with TRBJ2-7, with D uncertain. Germline V CDR1 and CDR2: SGHAT, FQNNGV. The CDR3 is 18 residues long. V lost 0 bases and J lost 4, with 22 bases in between. CDR3 loop: CASSLERGQAILIYEQYF. Here the CDR3 DNA reads TGTGCCAGCAGCTTAGAACGCGGTCAGGCCATTCTTATTTACGAGCAGTACTTC. Together with reference TRBV11-2 and TRBJ2-7, the CDR3 gives the full variable domain: EAGVAQSPRYKIIEKRQSVAFWCNPISGHATLYWYQQILGQGPKLLIQFQNNGVVDDSQLPKDRFSAERLKGVDSTLKIQPAKLEDSAVYLCASSLERGQAILIYEQYFGPGTRLTVT.

The chain carries TRBV5-6 and TRBJ2-7; perhaps TRBD1 as D (5 bases). In germline, CDR1 is SGHDT, CDR2 YYEEEE. Trimming cost V 4 bases and J 5 bases, with 19 bases left between them. The CDR3 totals 15 residues. Here the CDR3 DNA reads TGTGCCAGCAGCCAGACCCTCGCTGGGGCTGACGAGCAGTACTTC. Amino acid sequence: CASSQTLAGADEQYF.

The CDR3 DNA is TGCAGTGCTAGAGTTGAGCCGTCGCGGGAGCTGTTTTTT. This translates into CSARVEPSRELFF. The J gene is TRBJ2-2, the V gene TRBV20-1; D remains unclear. The ends were cut back, 1 base at V and 9 bases at J, with 12 bases in the middle. The CDR3 extends over 13 amino acids. Germline CDR1 reads DFQATT; CDR2 reads SNEGSKA (reference sequence).

This clonotype was seen a handful of times. This chain connects TRBV5-1 to TRBJ1-2; D uncertain. The V and J ends lost 0 bases and 6 bases respectively, with 15 bases between them. The germline V gene encodes CDR1 SGHRS and CDR2 YFSETQ. CDR3 length equals 15 residues. The CDR3 bases are TGCGCCAGCAGCTTGGCTTACGGGCCGGCCGATGGCTACACCTTC. Translation: CASSLAYGPADGYTF.

V is TRBV27 and J is TRBJ1-5, with D uncertain. V gave up 4 bases and J gave up 4 bases, with 8 bases separating them. This CDR3 spans 13 amino acids. In germline, CDR1 is MNHEY, CDR2 SMNVEV (reference sequence). The CDR3 here is CASSWAENQPQHF. In DNA form, the CDR3 reads TGTGCCAGCAGTTGGGCGGAGAATCAGCCCCAGCATTTT.

This clonotype was recorded at least ten times. This chain connects TRBV20-1 to TRBJ2-1, with 7 bases fitting TRBD2. J was trimmed by 3 bases and V by 6 bases; bases with no gene match: 11. Germline CDR1 is DFQATT and CDR2 is SNEGSKA (reference sequence). The CDR3 runs to 15 residues. The CDR3 nucleotides read TGCAGTGCCCGCCCTGCTAGCGGCCACTACAATGAGCAGTTCTTC. Its translation: CSARPASGHYNEQFF.

The table lists this clonotype with a few counts. V and J are TRBV12-3 or TRBV12-4 and TRBJ1-4; possible D gene TRBD1, 5 bases. The CDR3 contains 14 residues. With 5 bases removed from V and 4 bases from J, the gap between germline ends came to 11 bases. CDR3 sequence: CASSPREGNEKLFF. CDR3 bases: TGTGCCAGCAGTCCCAGGGAGGGTAATGAAAAACTGTTTTTT.

As concerns this clonotype: A much larger clone lies a single base off, so this may be a read error. This chain connects TRBV28 to TRBJ2-3, with TRBD2 identical over 10 bases. This CDR3 has 16 residues. Germline V lookup: CDR1 MDHEN, CDR2 SYDVKM. V was pared by 3 bases and J by 8 bases, with 11 bases of the junction left unmatched. The DNA of the CDR3 is TGTGCCAGCAGTTTCCCTAGCGGGAGCATTTCGGGTACGCAGTATTTT. Its translation is CASSFPSGSISGTQYF.

V is TRBV4-2 and J is TRBJ2-7, with 7 nucleotides matching TRBD2. CDR3 length: 14 residues. Germline V CDR1 and CDR2: LGHNA, YNFKEQ. V was pared by 1 base and J by 5 bases, with 5 bases of the junction left unmatched. CDR3 sequence: CASSQAGLFDEQYF. CDR3 sequence (DNA): TGTGCCAGCAGCCAAGCGGGACTATTCGACGAGCAGTACTTC.

This clonotype was counted between two and nine times. The V gene is TRBV9, the J gene TRBJ2-1; TRBD1 or TRBD2 may be the D gene (5 bases each). CDR1 is SGDLS, CDR2 YYNGEE, per germline. The CDR3 covers 14 residues. V lost 2 bases, J lost 2 bases, and 8 bases lay in between. The CDR3 spells CASSVGTTYNEQFF. The DNA of the CDR3 is TGTGCCAGCAGCGTTGGGACCACCTACAATGAGCAGTTCTTC.

The V and J genes are TRBV20-1 and TRBJ2-1; 8 bases fit TRBD2. Germline V gene data show CDR1 as DFQATT and CDR2 as SNEGSKA (reference sequence). Trimming took 6 bases from V and 0 from J; bases not matched to a gene: 10. CDR3 length: 16 amino acids. In DNA form, the CDR3 reads TGCAGTGCGGAGACCGGGGGGGGAGGCTCCTACAATGAGCAGTTCTTC. It yields the protein CSAETGGGGSYNEQFF.

The gene calls are TRBV19 and TRBJ1-6; D remains unclear. Trimming shortened V by 5 bases and J by 0 bases, and 11 bases separated the two germline ends. This CDR3 has 16 amino acids. CDR1 is LNHDA and CDR2 is SQIVND in the germline V gene (reference sequence). The CDR3 coding sequence is TGTGCCAGTAGTGAAGGAGGAAGCTCCTATAATTCACCCCTCCACTTT. Protein sequence: CASSEGGSSYNSPLHF.

V is TRBV15 and J is TRBJ2-1; D might be TRBD2 (6 bases). V lost 11 bases, J lost 9 bases, and 17 bases lay in between. This CDR3 contains 12 residues. Per the germline V gene, CDR1 is LNHNV and CDR2 is YYDKDF (reference sequence). CDR3 protein: CAGGTRTGEQFF. CDR3 in DNA: TGTGCCGGCGGGACTCGGACGGGTGAGCAGTTCTTC.

This chain connects TRBV9 to TRBJ2-5; 7 bases are shared with TRBD2. The V gene's germline CDR1 is SGDLS and CDR2 YYNGEE. The CDR3 covers 14 residues. V lost 4 bases and J lost 6; bases outside the gene matches: 9. The CDR3 DNA reads TGTGCCAGCAGCACCCAAGACGGGAGGCAGACCCAGTACTTC. Protein sequence: CASSTQDGRQTQYF. Filled out from reference TRBV9 and TRBJ2-5, the complete variable domain reads DSGVTQTPKHLITATGQRVTLRCSPRSGDLSVYWYQQSLDQGLQFLIQYYNGEERAKGNILERFSAQQFPDLHSELNLSSLELGDSALYFCASSTQDGRQTQYFGPGTRLLVL.

This clonotype was observed a handful of times. This chain links TRBV13 with TRBJ2-1, with 12 bases lining up with TRBD2. The CDR3 loop spans 14 amino acids. The V segment lost 4 bases and the J segment 9 bases; nucleotides outside the gene matches: 4. Germline values: CDR1 PRHDT, CDR2 FYEKMQ (reference sequence). The CDR3 sequence is CASSSLAGGGEQFF. CDR3 nucleotide sequence: TGTGCCAGCAGCTCCCTAGCGGGAGGGGGTGAGCAGTTCTTC.

A note on this clonotype: A much larger clone sits a single nucleotide away, making a read error possible. The chain employs TRBV11-2 and TRBJ1-2, with D maybe TRBD1 (6 bases). The CDR3 totals 12 residues. The V gene's germline CDR1 is SGHAT and CDR2 FQNNGV. V lost 7 bases and J 13 bases, leaving 19 bases between the germline ends. This CDR3 is CASNSSTGRPTF. The CDR3 coding sequence is TGTGCCAGCAACTCTTCGACAGGACGTCCCACCTTC.

This sequence joins TRBV4-1 and TRBJ2-7; TRBD1 might be the D (5 bases). Germline lookup yields CDR1 MGHRA and CDR2 YSYEKL. Trimming removed 0 bases at V and 5 bases at J, with 14 bases between. The CDR3 runs to 15 residues. The CDR3 DNA follows: TGCGCCAGCAGCCAAGACAGGGTCTCCTCGGACGAGCAGTACTTC. The encoded protein is CASSQDRVSSDEQYF.

This clonotype was counted only a few times. The CDR3 reads CASSPYPWTSRAYEQYF. The CDR3 DNA reads TGTGCCAGCAGTCCCTACCCATGGACTAGCAGGGCCTACGAGCAGTACTTC. The gene calls are TRBV27 and TRBJ2-7, with TRBD2 matching over 8 bases. V lost 5 bases, J lost 2 bases, and 14 bases stayed unmatched. CDR3 length: 17 amino acids. CDR1 MNHEY and CDR2 SMNVEV come from the germline V gene (reference sequence).

This clonotype was observed a handful of times. The chain recombines TRBV5-1 with TRBJ1-1, with 11 bases fitting TRBD1. The CDR3 spans 16 residues. Losses at the gene ends were 2 bases for V and 0 bases for J; bases not matched to a gene: 3. Per the germline V gene, CDR1 is SGHRS and CDR2 is YFSETQ. The CDR3 nucleotides are TGCGCCAGCAGCTTACGGACAGGGGGCATGAACACTGAAGCTTTCTTT. This gives the protein CASSLRTGGMNTEAFF.